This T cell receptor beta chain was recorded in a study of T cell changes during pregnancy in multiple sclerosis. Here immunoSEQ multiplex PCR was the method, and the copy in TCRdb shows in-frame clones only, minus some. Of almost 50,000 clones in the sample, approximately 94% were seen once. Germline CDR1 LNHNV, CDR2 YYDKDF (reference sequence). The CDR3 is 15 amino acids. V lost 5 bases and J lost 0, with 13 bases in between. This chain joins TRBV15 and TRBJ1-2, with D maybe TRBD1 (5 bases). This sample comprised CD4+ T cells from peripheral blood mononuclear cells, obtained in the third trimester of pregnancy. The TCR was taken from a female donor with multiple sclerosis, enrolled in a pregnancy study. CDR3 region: CATSGGGLANYGYTF. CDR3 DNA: TGTGCCACCAGCGGGGGGGGACTGGCTAACTATGGCTACACCTTC.